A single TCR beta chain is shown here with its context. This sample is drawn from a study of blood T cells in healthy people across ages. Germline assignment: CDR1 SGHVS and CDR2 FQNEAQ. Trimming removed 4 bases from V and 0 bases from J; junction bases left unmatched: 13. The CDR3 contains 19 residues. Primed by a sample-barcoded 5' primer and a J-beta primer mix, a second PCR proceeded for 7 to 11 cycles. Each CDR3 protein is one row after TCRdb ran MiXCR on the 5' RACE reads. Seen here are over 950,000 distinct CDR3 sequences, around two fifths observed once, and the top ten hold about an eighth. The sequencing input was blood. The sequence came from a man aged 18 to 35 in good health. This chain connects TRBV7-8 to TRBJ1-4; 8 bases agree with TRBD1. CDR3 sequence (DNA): TGTGCCAGCAGCTCCCTCCGGGACAGGAGGCTCACAACTAATGAAAAACTGTTTTTT. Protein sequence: CASSSLRDRRLTTNEKLFF.